These T cell receptor beta chains were read from a single sample in a study of OX40 agonist ivuxolimab in advanced cancers. Assay: immunoSEQ multiplex PCR; the TCRdb copy retains only in-frame clones and omits some. The repertoire holds nearly 25,000 clones, with roughly 80% as singletons. The specimen comprised CD4+ or CD8+ T cells sorted from blood, sampled in a trial of the OX40 agonist ivuxolimab. The receptors were sampled from an adult with an advanced solid tumor such as melanoma, head and neck, liver or kidney cancer. Each CDR3 is given with its conserved first and last residue. The D gene is left open where the match is weak. Expanded clones get a size class; other rows say once, few or many, or leave the size out.

clone_size j_call d_call v_call cdr3_aa cdr3_nt
few TRBJ1-6 NA TRBV4-1 CASSHSQGSYNSPLHF TGCGCCAGCAGCCATTCACAGGGTTCCTATAATTCACCCCTCCACTTT
NA TRBJ1-1 NA TRBV7-9 CASSLTWTEAFF TGTGCCAGCAGCTTAACATGGACTGAAGCTTTCTTT
NA TRBJ2-2 TRBD1 TRBV7-9 CASSLGTGAPGELFF TGTGCCAGCAGCTTAGGCACAGGGGCCCCCGGGGAGCTGTTTTTT
NA TRBJ1-2 NA TRBV6-6 CAIQSPWMDGYTF TGTGCCATACAAAGCCCTTGGATGGATGGCTACACCTTC
NA TRBJ1-3 NA TRBV18 CASSPSRDSGNTIYF TGTGCCAGCTCACCATCGAGAGACTCTGGAAACACCATATATTTT
few TRBJ2-1 NA TRBV5-8 CASSLRLAPGSYNEQFF TGTGCCAGCAGCTTGAGGCTAGCACCAGGTTCCTACAATGAGCAGTTCTTC
few TRBJ2-7 NA TRBV5-4 CASSLGQGNYEQYF TGTGCCAGCAGCTTGGGTCAGGGGAATTACGAGCAGTACTTC
NA TRBJ2-1 TRBD2 TRBV10-1 CASTLTSGGNEQFF TGCGCCAGCACCTTGACTAGCGGGGGCAATGAGCAGTTCTTC
NA TRBJ1-6 NA TRBV6-4 CASSGGVGNSPLHF TGTGCCAGCAGTGGAGGGGTGGGTAATTCACCCCTCCACTTT
few TRBJ1-1 NA TRBV11-2 CASSLGGRNTEAFF TGTGCCAGCAGCTTAGGCGGCAGGAACACTGAAGCTTTCTTT
NA TRBJ1-1 NA TRBV20-1 CSARGGTEAFF TGCAGTGCTAGGGGGGGTACTGAAGCTTTCTTT
NA TRBJ2-3 TRBD2 TRBV5-1 CASIDPSGGAWVDTQYF TGCGCCAGCATCGACCCAAGCGGGGGGGCCTGGGTGGATACGCAGTATTTT
NA TRBJ2-7 NA TRBV10-3 CAIRNVKGGYEQYF TGTGCCATCAGGAACGTAAAGGGGGGCTACGAGCAGTACTTC
once TRBJ2-6 NA TRBV6-1 CASSTGGSGANVLTF TGTGCCAGCAGTACGGGCGGCTCTGGGGCCAACGTCCTGACTTTC
NA TRBJ1-1 NA TRBV11-2 CASSPQDRNTEAFF TGTGCCAGCAGCCCCCAGGACAGAAACACTGAAGCTTTCTTT
once TRBJ2-7 TRBD1 TRBV9 CASTRDRALGEQYF TGTGCCAGCACCAGGGACAGGGCCCTTGGAGAGCAGTACTTC
NA TRBJ2-7 NA TRBV7-2 CASSLGPSYEQYF TGTGCCAGCAGCTTAGGACCCTCCTACGAGCAGTACTTC
once TRBJ1-1 NA TRBV12-5 CASGFGAWGTEAFF TGTGCTAGTGGTTTTGGCGCATGGGGAACTGAAGCTTTCTTT
few TRBJ1-5 NA TRBV30 CAWSRDLRPQHF TGTGCCTGGTCTAGGGACTTGAGGCCCCAGCATTTT
NA TRBJ2-2 NA TRBV19 CASRVTGELFF TGTGCCAGTAGGGTCACCGGGGAGCTGTTTTTT
NA TRBJ1-1 NA TRBV5-1 CASSVGLNTEAFF TGCGCCAGCAGCGTCGGGTTGAACACTGAAGCTTTCTTT
NA TRBJ2-4 TRBD1 TRBV6-1 CASRAGTGEDTQYF TGTGCCAGCAGAGCCGGGACAGGGGAAGACACTCAGTACTTC
once TRBJ2-3 NA TRBV4-1 CASSPDGRPSTDTQYF TGCGCCAGCAGCCCCGACGGTCGGCCGAGCACAGATACGCAGTATTTT
NA TRBJ1-2 NA TRBV4-2 CASSQEARQSYGYTF TGTGCCAGCAGCCAAGAGGCCAGGCAGTCTTATGGCTACACCTTC
NA TRBJ2-7 TRBD1 TRBV7-9 CASSLGHRDREF TGTGCCAGCAGCTTAGGCCACCGGGACAGGGAGTTC
once TRBJ1-5 NA TRBV6-4 CASSDLEGRNQPQHF TGTGCCAGCAGTGACCTCGAGGGGCGCAATCAGCCCCAGCATTTT
once TRBJ1-2 TRBD1 TRBV5-1 CASSFSYYTQGAAGYTF TGCGCCAGCAGCTTCTCTTACTACACACAGGGGGCGGCTGGCTACACCTTC
NA TRBJ2-2 NA TRBV10-3 CAISESVGGRDTGELFF TGTGCCATCAGTGAGTCAGTAGGGGGGCGTGATACCGGGGAGCTGTTTTTT
NA TRBJ1-1 NA TRBV7-9 CASSQRRGYTEAFF TGTGCCAGCAGCCAACGGAGGGGTTACACTGAAGCTTTCTTT
few TRBJ2-5 TRBD2 TRBV19 CASSTLLAGEETQYF TGTGCCAGTAGTACTTTACTAGCGGGGGAAGAGACCCAGTACTTC
NA TRBJ1-5 TRBD1 TRBV2 CASRVTGGDQPQHF TGTGCCAGCAGAGTTACAGGGGGGGATCAGCCCCAGCATTTT
NA TRBJ2-7 TRBD1 TRBV10-3 CAISGTQGAEQYF TGTGCCATCAGTGGGACTCAGGGGGCTGAGCAGTACTTC
NA TRBJ2-7 NA TRBV6-1 CASPDSSYEQYF TGTGCCAGCCCGGACAGTTCCTACGAGCAGTACTTC
NA TRBJ1-5 NA TRBV19 CASSTNRYDQPQHF TGTGCCAGTAGTACGAACAGGTACGATCAGCCCCAGCATTTT
NA TRBJ1-5 TRBD1 TRBV29-1 CSVTLGQGSQPQHF TGCAGCGTGACCTTAGGACAGGGCAGCCAGCCCCAGCATTTT
NA TRBJ2-3 NA TRBV18 CATKGDTDTQYF TGTGCCACCAAGGGTGACACAGATACGCAGTATTTT
NA TRBJ2-5 TRBD2 TRBV25-1 CASSGGGGETQYF TGTGCCAGCAGTGGTGGCGGGGGTGAGACCCAGTACTTC
NA TRBJ2-7 NA TRBV6-5 CASTLRDEQYF TGTGCCAGCACCCTACGAGACGAGCAGTACTTC
NA TRBJ1-1 NA TRBV5-1 CASSLESGVRSSTEAFF TGCGCCAGCAGCTTGGAGTCGGGGGTCAGGAGCTCTACTGAAGCTTTCTTT
NA TRBJ2-5 TRBD1 TRBV10-2 CASSDQGAGQETQYF TGCGCCAGCAGTGATCAGGGGGCGGGCCAAGAGACCCAGTACTTC
few TRBJ1-6 TRBD1 TRBV6-5 CASSQTGVASPLHF TGTGCCAGCAGCCAGACAGGGGTCGCGTCACCCCTCCACTTT
NA TRBJ1-2 NA TRBV20-1 CSARVGNGYTF TGCAGTGCTAGAGTTGGAAATGGCTACACCTTC
NA TRBJ1-4 TRBD1 TRBV6-6 CASSFGTESEKLFF TGTGCCAGCAGTTTTGGGACAGAGAGCGAAAAACTGTTTTTT
NA TRBJ2-2 NA TRBV7-7 CASSLGNTGELFF TGTGCCAGCAGCTTAGGGAACACCGGGGAGCTGTTTTTT
NA TRBJ2-2 TRBD1 TRBV2 CASRWTGSPGELFF TGTGCCAGCCGTTGGACAGGGAGTCCCGGGGAGCTGTTTTTT
NA TRBJ1-3 NA TRBV2 CASSDSRVGNTIYF TGTGCCAGCAGTGATAGCAGGGTTGGAAACACCATATATTTT
few TRBJ1-1 NA TRBV25-1 CASSDYTEAFF TGTGCCAGCAGTGACTATACTGAAGCTTTCTTT
NA TRBJ1-2 TRBD1 TRBV5-1 CASRSGTGINYGYTF TGCGCCAGCAGGAGCGGGACAGGGATAAACTATGGCTACACCTTC
NA TRBJ1-4 NA TRBV15 CATSTGNVGKLFF TGTGCCACCAGCACCGGGAACGTGGGAAAACTGTTTTTT
medium-sized TRBJ2-7 TRBD1 TRBV18 CASSPTTGGLYEQYF TGTGCCAGCTCACCTACTACAGGGGGCCTCTACGAGCAGTACTTC
NA TRBJ1-1 NA TRBV18 CASSRITTGANTEAFF TGTGCCAGCTCACGAATTACAACAGGAGCGAACACTGAAGCTTTCTTT